This is a list of T cell receptor beta chains from one sample in a study of cytomegalovirus exposure and HLA in healthy donors. Clones were sequenced by immunoSEQ multiplex PCR, and TCRdb holds only the in-frame ones, with some missing. The sample records around 80,000 clones, approximately 66% being singletons. Sequenced: PBMCs. The receptors were gathered from a male donor in good health and CMV-seropositive. Each CDR3 is given with its conserved first and last residue. A D gene is named only where the DNA matches it firmly. The size of a clone is reported for some rows only, either as once, few or many, or as a class for expanded clones.

j_call | clone_size | d_call | v_call | cdr3_aa | cdr3_nt
TRBJ1-4 | - | TRBD1 | TRBV10-3 | CAISDRGPTNEKLFF | TGTGCCATCTCGGACAGGGGGCCTACTAATGAAAAACTGTTTTTT
TRBJ2-3 | - | - | TRBV27 | CASSLLVGGSTDTQYF | TGTGCCAGCAGTTTATTGGTAGGGGGAAGCACAGATACGCAGTATTTT
TRBJ2-5 | few | TRBD2 | TRBV7-6 | CASSLLSGGALETQYF | TGTGCCAGCAGCTTACTGAGCGGGGGGGCTCTAGAGACCCAGTACTTC
TRBJ2-5 | few | TRBD2 | TRBV19 | CASSPQLAQETQYF | TGTGCCAGTAGTCCCCAACTAGCGCAAGAGACCCAGTACTTC
TRBJ2-2 | few | TRBD1 | TRBV28 | CASRPDRSKNTGELFF | TGTGCCAGCAGGCCGGACAGGTCCAAAAACACCGGGGAGCTGTTTTTT
TRBJ2-1 | few | - | TRBV7-3 | CASSRGAGANEQFF | TGTGCCAGCAGCCGCGGGGCAGGTGCCAATGAGCAGTTCTTC
TRBJ1-5 | - | - | TRBV27 | CASTPSPGLLSNQPQHF | TGTGCCAGCACCCCCTCCCCGGGACTCCTTAGCAATCAGCCCCAGCATTTT
TRBJ2-7 | - | - | TRBV6-5 | CASSLARSYEQYF | TGTGCCAGCAGTTTAGCAAGGTCCTACGAGCAGTACTTC
TRBJ1-5 | - | - | TRBV28 | CASRTKTRSGSNQPQHF | TGTGCCAGCAGGACTAAAACAAGGTCCGGTAGCAATCAGCCCCAGCATTTT
TRBJ2-2 | - | - | TRBV6-1 | CAASNTGELFF | TGTGCCGCAAGCAACACCGGGGAGCTGTTTTTT
TRBJ2-7 | few | - | TRBV19 | CASSIDRDYEQYF | TGTGCCAGTAGTATAGATAGAGACTACGAGCAGTACTTC
TRBJ2-7 | - | TRBD2 | TRBV10-3 | CAISEGVAGAYEQYF | TGTGCCATCAGTGAGGGAGTAGCGGGAGCCTACGAGCAGTACTTC
TRBJ2-7 | - | - | TRBV27 | CASSKGRGDYEQYF | TGTGCCAGCAGTAAGGGCAGGGGAGACTACGAGCAGTACTTC
TRBJ1-1 | few | - | TRBV19 | CASSSRVEAFF | TGTGCCAGTAGTTCACGAGTTGAAGCTTTCTTT
TRBJ2-1 | - | TRBD2 | TRBV7-8 | CASSSGGGEHNEQFF | TGTGCCAGCAGCTCCGGGGGGGGAGAACACAATGAGCAGTTCTTC
TRBJ1-4 | - | TRBD1 | TRBV7-6 | CASSQGTGGEKLFF | TGTGCCAGCAGCCAAGGGACAGGGGGAGAAAAACTGTTTTTT
TRBJ2-7 | - | - | TRBV19 | CATSAGSSYEQYF | TGTGCCACGTCCGCAGGTTCTTCCTACGAGCAGTACTTC
TRBJ1-1 | few | - | TRBV6-5 | CASSYREGWNTEAFF | TGTGCCAGCAGTTACCGGGAGGGATGGAACACTGAAGCTTTCTTT
TRBJ1-2 | - | TRBD1 | TRBV7-9 | CASSSPPTGSSYTF | TGTGCCAGCAGTTCGCCTCCGACAGGGTCCAGCTACACCTTC
TRBJ2-7 | few | TRBD1 | TRBV6-5 | CASRDRRNYEQYF | TGTGCCAGCCGGGACAGGCGGAACTACGAGCAGTACTTC
TRBJ2-1 | - | TRBD2 | TRBV30 | CAWIQTSGGGDEQFF | TGTGCCTGGATTCAGACTAGCGGGGGCGGGGATGAGCAGTTCTTC
TRBJ2-7 | few | TRBD2 | TRBV29-1 | CSVEPAGAYEQYF | TGCAGCGTTGAACCAGCGGGGGCCTACGAGCAGTACTTC
TRBJ1-2 | - | - | TRBV25-1 | CASSSQDIDRDYGYTF | TGTGCCAGCAGTTCGCAGGACATCGACCGGGACTATGGCTACACCTTC
TRBJ2-1 | once | TRBD1 | TRBV28 | CASSLLRQGARNEQFF | TGTGCCAGCAGCCTACTTCGACAGGGGGCCCGAAATGAGCAGTTCTTC
TRBJ2-5 | - | TRBD2 | TRBV19 | CASSGVAGETQYF | TGTGCCAGTAGTGGAGTAGCGGGGGAGACCCAGTACTTC
TRBJ2-1 | - | TRBD2 | TRBV9 | CASSLSGGGQFF | TGTGCCAGCAGCCTTAGCGGGGGGGGCCAGTTCTTC
TRBJ2-1 | - | TRBD2 | TRBV4-3 | CASSHKVGRPSGRNEQFF | TGCGCCAGCAGCCACAAGGTAGGAAGGCCTAGCGGGAGGAATGAGCAGTTCTTC
TRBJ1-4 | - | TRBD1 | TRBV2 | CASSVDRGQREKLFF | TGTGCCAGCAGTGTAGACAGGGGGCAGAGGGAAAAACTGTTTTTT
TRBJ1-4 | - | TRBD1 | TRBV6-5 | CASSYSGGQANEKLFF | TGTGCCAGCAGTTACTCCGGGGGACAGGCTAATGAAAAACTGTTTTTT
TRBJ2-2 | - | TRBD1 | TRBV5-4 | CASSLESIGQGAGELFF | TGTGCCAGCAGCTTGGAAAGTATTGGACAGGGGGCCGGGGAGCTGTTTTTT
TRBJ2-3 | - | - | TRBV5-1 | CASSLVAGSTDTQYF | TGCGCCAGCAGCTTGGTGGCGGGGAGCACAGATACGCAGTATTTT
TRBJ2-3 | - | TRBD2 | TRBV7-9 | CGGGREGTQYF | TGTGGCGGCGGGAGGGAAGGTACGCAGTATTTT
TRBJ1-5 | - | - | TRBV7-9 | CSSSLGTNNQPQHF | TGTTCCAGCAGCCTCGGGACAAACAATCAGCCCCAGCATTTT
TRBJ2-1 | - | TRBD2 | TRBV7-9 | CASSLATSGPYNEQFF | TGTGCCAGCAGCTTAGCGACTAGCGGTCCTTACAATGAGCAGTTCTTC
TRBJ2-3 | - | - | TRBV7-9 | CASSYGLRAYF | TGTGCCAGCAGTTACGGACTTAGGGCGTATTTT
TRBJ2-4 | - | - | TRBV11-3 | CASSPRDYDIQYF | TGTGCCAGCAGCCCGAGGGATTATGACATTCAGTACTTC
TRBJ2-3 | - | - | TRBV28 | CASSFASPTDTQYF | TGTGCCAGCAGTTTCGCCAGTCCCACAGATACGCAGTATTTT
TRBJ1-2 | few | - | TRBV30 | CAWSVLPEGYGYTF | TGTGCCTGGAGTGTACTGCCCGAGGGCTATGGCTACACCTTC
TRBJ2-2 | few | TRBD2 | TRBV4-1 | CASSQVGLAGDSTGELFF | TGCGCCAGCAGCCAAGTCGGACTAGCGGGAGATAGTACCGGGGAGCTGTTTTTT
TRBJ1-2 | - | TRBD1 | TRBV27 | CASSLTGTGGGYTF | TGTGCCAGCAGTTTAACCGGGACAGGTGGAGGCTACACCTTC
TRBJ2-1 | - | TRBD2 | TRBV5-3 | CARSMKRGNYNEQFF | TGTGCCAGAAGCATGAAGCGGGGGAATTACAATGAGCAGTTCTTC
TRBJ2-2 | few | TRBD2 | TRBV14 | CASSQGGRGAGELFF | TGTGCCAGCAGCCAGGGCGGGAGGGGCGCCGGGGAGCTGTTTTTT
TRBJ2-1 | - | TRBD1 | TRBV2 | CASNPGQVYNEQFF | TGTGCCAGCAACCCGGGACAGGTTTACAATGAGCAGTTCTTC
TRBJ2-7 | - | - | TRBV7-9 | CASSLVTNEQYF | TGTGCCAGCAGCCTAGTGACAAACGAGCAGTACTTC
TRBJ1-1 | - | - | TRBV5-1 | CASSLEGESGEAFF | TGCGCCAGCAGCTTGGAGGGGGAAAGCGGTGAAGCTTTCTTT
TRBJ1-1 | - | - | TRBV11-2 | CASSLEQGNTEAFF | TGTGCCAGCAGCTTAGAACAGGGGAACACTGAAGCTTTCTTT
TRBJ2-5 | few | - | TRBV2 | CASDGQSQETQYF | TGTGCCAGCGATGGACAGAGTCAAGAGACCCAGTACTTC